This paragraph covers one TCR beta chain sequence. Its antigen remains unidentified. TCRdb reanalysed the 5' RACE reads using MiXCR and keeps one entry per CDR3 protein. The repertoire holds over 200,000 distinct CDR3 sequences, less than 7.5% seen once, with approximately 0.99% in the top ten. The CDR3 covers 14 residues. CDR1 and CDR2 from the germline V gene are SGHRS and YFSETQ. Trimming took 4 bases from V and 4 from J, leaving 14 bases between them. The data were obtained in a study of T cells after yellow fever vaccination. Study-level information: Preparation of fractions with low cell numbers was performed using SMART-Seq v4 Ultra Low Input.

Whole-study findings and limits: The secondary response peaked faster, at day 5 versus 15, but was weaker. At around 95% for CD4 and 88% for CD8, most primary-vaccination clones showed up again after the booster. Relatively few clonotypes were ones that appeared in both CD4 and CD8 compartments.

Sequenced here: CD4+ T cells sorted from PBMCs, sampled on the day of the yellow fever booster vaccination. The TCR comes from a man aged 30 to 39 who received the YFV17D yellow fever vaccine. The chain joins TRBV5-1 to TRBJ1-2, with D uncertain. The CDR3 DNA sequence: TGCGCCAGCAGCCCCGACGGACCCATCTATGGCTACACCTTC. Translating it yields CASSPDGPIYGYTF. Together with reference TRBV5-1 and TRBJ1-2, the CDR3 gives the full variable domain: KAGVTQTPRYLIKTRGQQVTLSCSPISGHRSVSWYQQTPGQGLQFLFEYFSETQRNKGNFPGRFSGRQFSNSRSEMNVSTLELGDSALYLCASSPDGPIYGYTFGSGTRLTVV.